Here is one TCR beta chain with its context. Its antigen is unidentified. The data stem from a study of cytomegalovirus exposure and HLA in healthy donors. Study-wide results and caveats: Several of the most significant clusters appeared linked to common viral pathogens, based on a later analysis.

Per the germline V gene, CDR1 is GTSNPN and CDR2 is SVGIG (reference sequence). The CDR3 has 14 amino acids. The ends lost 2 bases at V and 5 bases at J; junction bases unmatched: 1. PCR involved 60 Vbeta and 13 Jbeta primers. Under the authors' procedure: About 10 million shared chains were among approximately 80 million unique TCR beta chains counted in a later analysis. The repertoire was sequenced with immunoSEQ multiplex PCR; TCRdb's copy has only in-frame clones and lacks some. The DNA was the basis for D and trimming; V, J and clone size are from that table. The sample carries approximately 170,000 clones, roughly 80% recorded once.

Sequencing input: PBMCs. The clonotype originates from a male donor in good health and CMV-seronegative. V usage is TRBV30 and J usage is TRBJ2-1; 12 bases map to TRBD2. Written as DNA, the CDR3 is TGTGCCTGGAGTCGACTAGCGGGAGACAATGAGCAGTTCTTC. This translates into CAWSRLAGDNEQFF. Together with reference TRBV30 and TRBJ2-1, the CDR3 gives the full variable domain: SQTIHQWPATLVQPVGSPLSLECTVEGTSNPNLYWYRQAAGRGLQLLFYSVGIGQISSEVPQNLSASRPQDRQFILSSKKLLLSDSGFYLCAWSRLAGDNEQFFGPGTRLTVL.